Shown below are 17 T cell receptor beta chains from a single sample sequenced in a study of blood T cell repertoires in COVID-19. Measured with immunoSEQ multiplex PCR; TCRdb has only the in-frame clones, and not every one. The sample lists some 300,000 clones, approximately 88% occurring once. The sample was PBMCs or T cells enriched from blood (not recorded which). These receptors all come from a woman aged 25 to 45 who had recovered from COVID-19.

The chain couples TRBV6-2 or TRBV6-3 to TRBJ2-7; possible D gene TRBD2, 5 bases. Germline V gene lookup returns CDR1 MNHEY and CDR2 SVGEGT. V gave up 3 bases and J gave up 0 bases, with 15 bases separating them. The CDR3 covers 16 residues. CDR3: CASSYERNSLSYEQYF. CDR3 sequence (DNA): TGTGCCAGCAGTTATGAGCGGAATAGCCTCTCCTACGAGCAGTACTTC.

The chain couples TRBV5-1 to TRBJ2-5, with TRBD2 identical over 11 bases. CDR1 and CDR2 (germline): SGHRS, YFSETQ. V lost 3 bases to trimming and J lost 2 bases; unmatched junction nucleotides: 12. There are 18 residues in the CDR3. The CDR3 loop is CASSSGGLAGGIQETQYF. The CDR3 nucleotides are TGCGCCAGCAGCTCAGGCGGGTTAGCGGGAGGGATACAAGAGACCCAGTACTTC.

The chain combines TRBV27 with TRBJ1-1, with 8 bases matching TRBD1. V gave up 0 bases and J gave up 2 bases; unmatched junction bases: 5. The CDR3 spans 16 residues. Looked up from germline, CDR1 is MNHEY and CDR2 is SMNVEV (reference sequence). As DNA, the CDR3 is TGTGCCAGCAGTTTATCTCAGGGGGCGGTAAACACTGAAGCTTTCTTT. This codes for CASSLSQGAVNTEAFF.

This chain connects TRBV27 to TRBJ1-6, with a weak D call TRBD1 (5 bases). This CDR3 has 18 amino acids. The V end was cut by 0 bases, the J end by 8 bases, with 20 bases between. Germline-derived CDR1 and CDR2 are MNHEY and SMNVEV (reference sequence). CDR3 DNA sequence: TGTGCCAGCAGTTTATCGGGGACTAGATGGGAGACGGATTCACCCCTCCACTTT. Protein product: CASSLSGTRWETDSPLHF.

This chain joins TRBV5-1 and TRBJ2-5, with TRBD2 identical over 8 bases. This CDR3 region has 15 residues. V lost 6 bases, J lost 5 bases, and 12 bases stayed unmatched. Germline V gene data show CDR1 as SGHRS and CDR2 as YFSETQ. The CDR3 nucleotides are TGCGCCAGCACCCCCCAAACGGGAGGGAGTGAGACCCAGTACTTC. The encoded protein is CASTPQTGGSETQYF.

This clone was seen a few times. The chain links TRBV7-2 to TRBJ2-1; possibly TRBD1 for D (6 bases). CDR1 and CDR2 (germline): SGHTA, FQGNSA. Trimming removed 4 bases at V and 5 bases at J, with 18 bases between. The length of the CDR3 is 16 residues. In DNA, the CDR3 is TGTGCCAGCAGCTCCCGTACAGGGTTAAAGAACAATGAGCAGTTCTTC. Translation: CASSSRTGLKNNEQFF.

This rearrangement joins TRBV27 to TRBJ1-1, with D unclear. Germline V CDR1 and CDR2: MNHEY, SMNVEV (reference sequence). This CDR3 is built from 15 residues. V lost 3 bases, J lost 8 bases, and 19 bases lay in between. The CDR3 DNA reads TGTGCCAGCAGTTTTGCGGCCCTTTATAACAAGGAAGCTTTCTTT. This sequence encodes CASSFAALYNKEAFF.

The chain carries TRBV9 and TRBJ1-2, with D maybe TRBD1 (5 bases). V was clipped by 3 bases and J by 6 bases, with 6 bases between them. Germline CDR1 SGDLS, CDR2 YYNGEE. The CDR3 runs to 11 residues. CDR3 sequence: CASSGRDGYTF. The CDR3 DNA is TGTGCCAGCAGCGGCAGGGATGGCTACACCTTC.

This sequence joins TRBV11-2 and TRBJ2-1, with a tentative D call TRBD2 (5 bases). The CDR3 has 17 amino acids. The V gene lost 1 base and the J gene lost 3 bases, with 16 bases spanning the gap. From germline, CDR1 is SGHAT and CDR2 FQNNGV. The CDR3: CASSLGTPLSIYNEQFF. The CDR3 DNA sequence: TGTGCCAGCAGCTTAGGGACTCCTTTATCGATCTACAATGAGCAGTTCTTC. Based on the CDR3 plus reference TRBV11-2 and TRBJ2-1, the full variable domain is EAGVAQSPRYKIIEKRQSVAFWCNPISGHATLYWYQQILGQGPKLLIQFQNNGVVDDSQLPKDRFSAERLKGVDSTLKIQPAKLEDSAVYLCASSLGTPLSIYNEQFFGPGTRLTVL.

V and J are TRBV28 and TRBJ1-1; 10 bases match TRBD1. The CDR3 is made up of 17 amino acids. The germline CDR1 and CDR2 sequences are MDHEN and SYDVKM. J was trimmed by 0 bases and V by 5 bases; bases with no gene match: 9. CDR3 loop: CASSQPGQGLMNTEAFF. The CDR3 DNA sequence: TGTGCCAGCAGTCAACCGGGACAGGGGTTAATGAACACTGAAGCTTTCTTT.

This rearrangement joins TRBV18 to TRBJ1-5; no clear D gene. Germline CDR1 is KGHSH and CDR2 is LQKENI. Trimming removed 4 bases from V and 2 bases from J, with 9 bases in between. The CDR3 is made up of 14 amino acids. For the CDR3, the DNA is TGTGCCAGCTCACTCGGTGTAGGCAATCAGCCCCAGCATTTT. Amino acids: CASSLGVGNQPQHF.

The rearrangement joins TRBV11-2 to TRBJ1-1, with D unclear. The CDR3 sequence is 13 residues long. In germline, CDR1 is SGHAT, CDR2 FQNNGV. With 3 bases removed from V and 1 base from J, the gap between germline ends came to 6 bases. CDR3 region: CASSFYGNTEAFF. CDR3 coding DNA: TGTGCCAGCAGCTTCTATGGGAACACTGAAGCTTTCTTT.

This rearrangement joins TRBV11-2 to TRBJ2-3, with D possibly matching TRBD1 (6 bases). The CDR3 extends over 15 amino acids. Germline lookup yields CDR1 SGHAT and CDR2 FQNNGV. Trimming stripped 5 bases from V and 2 bases from J, with 14 bases between. The CDR3 DNA is TGTGCCAGCAGCCTGGGACAAGGGAACACAGATACGCAGTATTTT. Translated: CASSLGQGNTDTQYF.

In this sample, this clone turned up once. The chain has TRBV5-1 and TRBJ2-3, with TRBD2 matching over 9 bases. The CDR3 length is 18 residues. CDR1 and CDR2 from the germline V gene are SGHRS and YFSETQ. V shed 0 bases and J 4 bases; nucleotides not matched to a gene: 12. Written as DNA, the CDR3 is TGCGCCAGCAGCTTGGCATCTGGCGGGAGGGCCTCCGCAGATACGCAGTATTTT. The encoded protein is CASSLASGGRASADTQYF.

J is TRBJ2-2 and V is TRBV18, with D maybe TRBD1 (6 bases). The germline V and J ends were trimmed by 6 bases and 8 bases, with 13 bases remaining between them. CDR3 length: 13 residues. Germline assignment: CDR1 KGHSH and CDR2 LQKENI. The CDR3 reads CASSPTGLGELFF. CDR3 in DNA: TGTGCCAGCTCCCCTACAGGGCTAGGGGAGCTGTTTTTT.

The chain links TRBV11-2 to TRBJ1-4; 12 nucleotides agree with TRBD1. The germline V gene has CDR1 SGHAT and CDR2 FQNNGV. V shed 5 bases, J shed 8 bases, and the junction held 9 bases outside the gene matches. The CDR3 runs 16 residues. CDR3 sequence reads: CASSPGTGGVGEKLFF. CDR3 DNA sequence: TGTGCCAGCAGCCCCGGGACAGGGGGCGTAGGGGAAAAACTGTTTTTT.

The chain recombines TRBV30 with TRBJ1-5; no reliable D call. The CDR3 is 13 amino acids. V lost 2 bases, J lost 5 bases, and 10 bases lay in between. CDR1 and CDR2 (germline): GTSNPN, SVGIG (reference sequence). This CDR3 is CAWSNGVDQPQHF. CDR3 DNA: TGTGCCTGGAGTAATGGAGTCGATCAGCCCCAGCATTTT.